This is a list of T cell receptor beta chains from one sample in a study of vaccination and CD4 T cells after COVID-19. These receptors have no identified antigens. A single record per CDR3 protein comes from TCRdb applying MiXCR to the PCR reads. Of roughly 11,000 distinct CDR3 sequences in the sample, roughly 47% were seen once. Sequencing was done on a sample of CD4+ T cells from blood, cultured in vitro. The receptors derive from a human donor who had recovered from COVID-19. The CDR3 runs from the conserved cysteine through the conserved F or W. The D gene is left open where the match is weak. Expanded clones are given a class, and other clones once, few, many or no size at all.

clone_size j_call v_call d_call cdr3_nt cdr3_aa
few TRBJ1-2 TRBV7-8 TRBD1 TGTGCCAGCAGCCCGGGGGACAGATCGATTGGCTACACCTTC CASSPGDRSIGYTF
- TRBJ2-1 TRBV27 TRBD2 TGTGCCAGCAGTTGGCGCCTTCCGGGACTAGCGGGGGCCTTAAGCTCCTACAATGAGCAGTTCTTC CASSWRLPGLAGALSSYNEQFF
few TRBJ2-1 TRBV20-1 - TGCAGTGCTAGAGATCAAAAGCGGGCTGCCTACAATGAGCAGTTCTTC CSARDQKRAAYNEQFF
- TRBJ1-2 TRBV6-2/TRBV6-3 - TGTGCCAGCAGTTCGATCCAGAGACCGCGGACCTCCTATGGCTACACCTTC CASSSIQRPRTSYGYTF
- TRBJ1-5 TRBV30 - TGTGCCTGGAGAGGAGGGCTGGGACAGCCCCAGCATTTT CAWRGGLGQPQHF
- TRBJ2-2 TRBV6-1 - TGTGCCAGCACCCCCTGGGGGAACACCGGGGAGCTGTTTTTT CASTPWGNTGELFF
- TRBJ1-2 TRBV30 TRBD1 TGTGCCTGGCAGACAGGGGGCCAGTTCGGCTATGGCTACACCTTC CAWQTGGQFGYGYTF
- TRBJ2-7 TRBV5-1 TRBD2 TGCGCCAGTAGCTCCTGGGAGGGCTCCTACGAGCAGTACTTC CASSSWEGSYEQYF
- TRBJ1-2 TRBV6-4 - TGTGCCAGCAGTGTGGGCCGTTCCTATGGCTACACCTTC CASSVGRSYGYTF
- TRBJ2-1 TRBV10-3 TRBD1 TGTGCCATCAGGCCGAACCGGGGACAGGGAACTGACAATGAGCAGTTCTTC CAIRPNRGQGTDNEQFF
few TRBJ1-6 TRBV12-5 - TGTGCTAGTGGACAGGACAGAACTAATTCACCCCTCCACTTT CASGQDRTNSPLHF
- TRBJ2-4 TRBV4-1 - TGCGCCAGCAGCTCTCGGACCAGGGAAAACATTCAGTACTTC CASSSRTRENIQYF
- TRBJ1-5 TRBV4-3 - TGCGCCAGCAGCGACGCGGGGGCGAGTCAGCCCCAGCATTTT CASSDAGASQPQHF
- TRBJ1-2 TRBV7-2 - TGTGCCAGCAGCTTTGGAGGATCGCAGGGCTACACCTTC CASSFGGSQGYTF
- TRBJ2-3 TRBV12-3/TRBV12-4 TRBD2 TGTGCCAGCAGTTTGGGAGGGGCGCACCGCACAGATACGCAGTATTTT CASSLGGAHRTDTQYF
few TRBJ1-1 TRBV6-1 - TGTGCCAGCCGAAAACCCCCCTTAGGAATGAAGAACACTGAAGCTTTCTTT CASRKPPLGMKNTEAFF
- TRBJ1-2 TRBV11-2 - TGTGCCAGCAGCTCCTTGCTCAGGGGACGCTATGGCTACACCTTC CASSSLLRGRYGYTF
- TRBJ2-2 TRBV11-2 - TGTGCCAGCAGCCCCCACGTAGGGGAGCTGTTTTTT CASSPHVGELFF
- TRBJ2-5 TRBV20-1 TRBD2 TGCAGTGCTAGAACCCCTCGGAGGAGCGGGGGGGCCAACCAAGAGACCCAGTACTTC CSARTPRRSGGANQETQYF
few TRBJ1-2 TRBV20-1 TRBD1 TGCAGTGCTTTCAGGGGGCTCGACTATGGCTACACCTTC CSAFRGLDYGYTF
few TRBJ1-5 TRBV2 TRBD1 TGTGCCAGCAGCGGCCGGGGACAGGGGAATCAGCCCCAGCATTTT CASSGRGQGNQPQHF
- TRBJ1-1 TRBV5-6 TRBD1 TGTGCCAGCAGCCACAATTCGGGACAGGGGTACACTGAAGCTTTCTTT CASSHNSGQGYTEAFF
- TRBJ1-6 TRBV5-1 TRBD1 TGCGCCAGCAGCCAATCAAGGACAGGGAGCTCACCCCTCCACTTT CASSQSRTGSSPLHF
- TRBJ1-2 TRBV5-6 TRBD1 TGTGCCAGCAGCCCGGGACAGGGGGCAGGCTACACCTTC CASSPGQGAGYTF
few TRBJ2-1 TRBV2 - TGTGCCACCTCGACAGCTCTGAGCTCCTACAATGAGCAGTTCTTC CATSTALSSYNEQFF
- TRBJ1-6 TRBV5-4 - TGTGCCAGCAGCTTGTCGGGCAGTCTCAGTACAAATTCACCCCTCCACTTT CASSLSGSLSTNSPLHF
- TRBJ1-1 TRBV28 - TGTGCCAGCAGCATAACGTCTGAAGCTTTCTTT CASSITSEAFF
- TRBJ2-1 TRBV6-2/TRBV6-3 TRBD1 TGTGCCAGCAGTCGTACAGGGGACAATGAGCAGTTCTTC CASSRTGDNEQFF
- TRBJ1-5 TRBV7-2 - TGTGCCAGCAGCTTAGACGCCAATCAGCCCCAGCATTTT CASSLDANQPQHF
- TRBJ2-3 TRBV6-1 - TGTGCCAGCCCAAAAAGGGTGGAGGAAGTTGTGGGGCCCACAGATACGCAGTATTTT CASPKRVEEVVGPTDTQYF
few TRBJ1-5 TRBV20-1 - TGCAGTGCCTCGGGGGGCTCATCCGGAAGCAATCAGCCCCAGCATTTT CSASGGSSGSNQPQHF
- TRBJ1-5 TRBV28 - TGTGCCAGCAGCCCATTGGGGCCCCAGCATTTT CASSPLGPQHF
- TRBJ1-5 TRBV20-1 - TGCAGTGCCTCAAGTGGTACTAATCAGCCCCAGCATTTT CSASSGTNQPQHF
once TRBJ2-2 TRBV10-3 TRBD1 TGTGCCGTCAGTGAAAACATACAGGGGACCGGGGAGCTGTTTTTT CAVSENIQGTGELFF
once TRBJ1-2 TRBV20-1 - TGCAGTGCTGGCGGTTCGGGGACGTTCTTGTGGGTCTTC CSAGGSGTFLWVF
- TRBJ1-3 TRBV7-9 - TGTGCCAGCAGCTCCGGGACAAGCTCTGGAAACACCATATATTTT CASSSGTSSGNTIYF
- TRBJ2-7 TRBV20-1 TRBD1 TGCAGTGTTCCGGGACAGGGTAGGTTAGGCGAGCAGTACTTC CSVPGQGRLGEQYF
few TRBJ2-3 TRBV25-1 TRBD2 TGTGCCAGCAGTGAATGGGCTAGCGGGGGAAATGTCGTAGGCACAGATACGCAGTATTTT CASSEWASGGNVVGTDTQYF
few TRBJ1-1 TRBV6-1 - TGTGCCAGCACCCGGGAGGCGAACACTGAAGCTTTCTTT CASTREANTEAFF
- TRBJ2-2 TRBV6-5 - TGTGCCAGCAGTTACCGCCGTACACTGAACACCGGGGAGCTGTTTTTT CASSYRRTLNTGELFF
- TRBJ2-2 TRBV20-1 - TGCAGTGCTAGTGATCCGAACACCGGGGAGCTGTTTTTT CSASDPNTGELFF
- TRBJ1-3 TRBV12-3/TRBV12-4 - TGTGCCAGCAGACCGACTGGCTCTGGAAACACCATATATTTT CASRPTGSGNTIYF
- TRBJ1-1 TRBV10-3 - TGTGCCTCATTGGGGAACACTGAAGCTTTCTTT CASLGNTEAFF
- TRBJ1-1 TRBV7-2 - TGTGCCAGCAGCTTGGACATCTCGTACACTGAAGCTTTCTTT CASSLDISYTEAFF
- TRBJ1-2 TRBV7-9 - TGTGCCAGCAGCTCCCAAGGTCGGTATGGCTACACCTTC CASSSQGRYGYTF
- TRBJ1-1 TRBV10-3 TRBD1 TGTGCCATCAGTCAGGGGGGGGGGATGGCTGAAGCTTTCTTT CAISQGGGMAEAFF
few TRBJ1-4 TRBV11-3 - TGTGCCAGCAGCCAGGACAGTAAAGGAGGGAATGAAAAACTGTTTTTT CASSQDSKGGNEKLFF
medium-sized TRBJ1-2 TRBV19 TRBD1 TGTGCCAGTAGCCCGACAGGGTATGGCTACACCTTC CASSPTGYGYTF
- TRBJ2-5 TRBV19 - TGTGCCAGTAGTATCTATTCGGGGGTCGGGGAGACCCAGTACTTC CASSIYSGVGETQYF
- TRBJ2-5 TRBV5-1 - TGCGCCAGCAGCTTGGAAGGGGCCATGCGGTTCGCCCAGTACTTC CASSLEGAMRFAQYF
- TRBJ1-5 TRBV12-3/TRBV12-4 - TGTGCCAGCAGTTTGCGGGGCGGCAATCAGCCCCAGCATTTT CASSLRGGNQPQHF
- TRBJ1-5 TRBV6-1 - TGTGCCAGCAGTGACAGGAGCCCGGGTCAGCCCCAGCATTTT CASSDRSPGQPQHF
- TRBJ2-4 TRBV20-1 - TGCAGTGCTAGAGATATTGGGGGGCTGCTAGCCGAAAACATTCAGTACTTC CSARDIGGLLAENIQYF
few TRBJ2-2 TRBV6-2/TRBV6-3 - TGTGCCAGCAGGTCATCTAGCGCCGGGGAGCTGTTTTTT CASRSSSAGELFF
- TRBJ1-4 TRBV2 - TGTGCCAGCTCCGGCTCCCCCGCAACTAATGAAAAACTGTTTTTT CASSGSPATNEKLFF
- TRBJ2-1 TRBV11-2 - TGTGCCAGCAGCTCCCCTAGAGGGGGGAATGAGCAGTTCTTC CASSSPRGGNEQFF
- TRBJ1-3 TRBV25-1 - TGTGCCAGCAGCTCGGACCTTGGGCTGGGAAACACCATATATTTT CASSSDLGLGNTIYF
- TRBJ2-1 TRBV5-1 TRBD2 TGCGCCAGCAGCTTGGCGGGGGGAAACACCTACAATGAGCAGTTCTTC CASSLAGGNTYNEQFF
few TRBJ1-1 TRBV10-2 - TGCGCCAGCAGTGATGGGCAGCCAGCTTTCTTT CASSDGQPAFF
few TRBJ1-2 TRBV4-1 - TGCGCCAGCAGCCAAGATCCTGGGGGGAATTTTGGCTACACCTTC CASSQDPGGNFGYTF